This T cell receptor (beta chain) stems from a study of T cells in Graves' hyperthyroidism and ophthalmopathy (dated by TCRdb to the late 2010s). For the wider study: Peripheral blood was collected at initial diagnosis, before any treatment. To identify distinguishing TCR V-J signatures, a discovery cohort of about 100 patients was used, comprising 40 to 45 with Graves' ophthalmopathy and 57 with stable Graves' hyperthyroidism. An independent validation cohort of around 19 hyperthyroidism patients and about 16 patients who later progressed to ophthalmopathy tested prospective prediction of ophthalmopathy. The 75 to 100 discovery patients were randomly divided into training and test sets at a 7:3 ratio. After blood sampling, hyperthyroidism patients were treated with methimazole at a starting dose of 30 mg daily, and ophthalmopathy patients were treated with high-dose intravenous methylprednisolone. In addition, the study compared T-cell repertoires in thyroid tissue and in blood from about six Graves' hyperthyroidism patients. The paper describes TCR Vbeta CDR3 sequencing of 120 to 150 peripheral blood samples, made up of about 41 ophthalmopathy patients, 70 to 75 hyperthyroidism patients and roughly 17 progressor patients. What the authors observed across the whole study: No statistical method was used to fix the sample size in advance, and group allocation was not hidden from the investigators. In validation, progression to ophthalmopathy was predicted by the model with 55% to 71% sensitivity and under 85% specificity, a median of approximately 6.5 months before onset. A 13 V-J signature model separated ophthalmopathy from stable hyperthyroidism, with around 91% sensitivity and roughly 81% specificity in cross-validation and 80%/75% in testing. Most expanded thyroid clonotypes (frequency above 0.001) were also detected in blood, suggesting blood repertoires may reflect thyroid immune responses.

TCR beta CDR3 regions were amplified from RNA transcripts. For the first round of RT-PCR on the TCR CDR3, the HTBI primer set was used together with the Qiagen OneStep RT-PCR kit. The libraries were constructed in a second round of multiplex PCR and then size-selected and purified. Sequencing of the libraries was done on an Illumina HiSeq2000 using paired-end 100 bp reads. The original pipeline was this. SOAPnuke was used to process the raw data, removing reads that contained adapters or uncalled bases, had a mean Phred below 15, or lacked an exact match to the constant primer or identifier. High-quality paired reads were merged with COPE v1.2.5, and unique nucleotide sequences were defined as clonotypes. MiTCR v1.1 was used to align clonotypes to the IMGT TRBV, TRBD and TRBJ reference segments. The analysis was restricted to V-J combinations with a frequency above 0.0001, which together covered 98% to 99.2% of the repertoires. The TCS score was defined as the ratio of F50 (clonal expansion) to E x V (chaos), calculated using BLOSUM62-based TCRdist between CDR3 peptides within each V-J. Welch's t-statistics and random forest reduced 450 to 600 V-J features to 10 to 15, which were used in a naive Bayes classifier (R e1071). In-frame beta chains were kept once TCRdb had trimmed the public reads at Q25 with fastp and called clones with MiXCR. Each entry merges the rows of one CDR3 protein and shows their most common DNA and genes. The V and J calls shown here were made by TCRdb, not taken from the authors' results. This sample comprises 300,000 to 450,000 distinct CDR3 sequences, about 17% of them detected only once. The ten largest make up around a third of the sample.

V trim: 7 bases; J trim: 5 bases; unmatched bases: 6. CDR1 and CDR2 (LNHDA, SQIVND) derive from the germline V gene (reference sequence). The CDR3 covers 13 residues, taking in both the cysteine and the phenylalanine. The entry retains the CDR3 DNA only, 39 bases that are in frame from base 1. Hyperthyroidism patients were newly diagnosed, had a disease duration of under 2 months, and were aged 18 to 65 years. Exclusion was applied to patients with uncontrolled infections, other autoimmune diseases, pregnancy or lactation. Clinical symptoms, serum thyroxine and TRAb, thyroid ultrasound, and orbital computed tomography formed the basis for the diagnoses. Blood from progressor patients was drawn when they were first diagnosed with hyperthyroidism, before any ophthalmopathy symptoms appeared. PBMCs were separated from over 9 ml of fresh peripheral blood using Ficoll-Paque density gradient centrifugation. Progressor patients were initially diagnosed with Graves' hyperthyroidism and developed ophthalmopathy during follow-up. Total RNA was extracted with Trizol reagent, and quality was checked on an Agilent 2100 Bioanalyzer.

This clonotype has ten or more counts. Its binding antigen is unknown. Base qualities are not provided; no much larger clone lies one nucleotide away. This sequence uses TRBV19 and TRBJ2-5; 8 bases in the junction line up with TRBD1. The sequenced sample consisted of blood. This receptor was identified in a woman aged 30 to 39 with Graves' hyperthyroidism that later progressed to Graves' ophthalmopathy. In nucleotides, the sequence is TGTGCCAGTAAAAGACAGGGGAGGGAGACCCAGTACTTC. It encodes CASKRQGRETQYF. Outside the CDR3, residues come from the reference TRBV19 and TRBJ2-5 proteins, so the full variable domain is: DGGITQSPKYLFRKEGQNVTLSCEQNLNHDAMYWYRQDPGQGLRLIYYSQIVNDFQKGDIAEGYSVSREKKESFPLTVTSAQKNPTAFYLCASKRQGRETQYFGPGTRLLVL.